The subject of this entry is one T cell receptor (beta chain). Antigen unknown. Germline V lookup: CDR1 SGHDN, CDR2 FVKESK. The V gene lost 4 bases and the J gene lost 6 bases, with 15 bases spanning the gap. The CDR3 consists of 15 residues. This specimen comes from a study of radiotherapy plus CTLA-4 blockade in lung cancer. Broader study findings: With interferon-beta, early dynamics of blood T cell clones were reported to best predict response. After treatment with radiotherapy plus ipilimumab, TCR clones that came from the tumor expanded in blood.

TCRdb keeps only in-frame clones here, not all; method: immunoSEQ multiplex PCR. The data hold some 50,000 clones, with around four fifths observed a single time. Chemo-refractory metastatic non-small-cell lung cancer patients were treated with focal radiation plus CTLA-4 blockade with ipilimumab. The V call is TRBV14, the J call TRBJ2-2; perhaps TRBD2 as D (5 bases). Material: peripheral blood, obtained from a patient treated with radiotherapy plus ipilimumab. The sequence derives from a human donor with non-small cell lung cancer whose response to radiotherapy plus ipilimumab could not be evaluated. DNA for the CDR3: TGTGCCAGCAGCCCACGTTGGGGAGCGGCCGGGGAGCTGTTTTTT. The encoded protein is CASSPRWGAAGELFF.